Shown below are 9 T cell receptor beta chains from a single sample sequenced in a study of T cell responses to AZD1222 COVID-19 vaccine. Measured with immunoSEQ multiplex PCR; TCRdb has only the in-frame clones, and not every one. The sample lists under 110,000 clones, approximately 89% occurring once. This specimen was peripheral blood, taken 28 days after the second AZD1222 dose. These receptors all stem from an adult who received the AZD1222 COVID-19 vaccine.

V and J are TRBV6-1 and TRBJ2-7, with 9 positions matching TRBD1. This CDR3 comprises 16 residues. Germline V gene data show CDR1 as MNHNS and CDR2 as SASEGT. V lost 3 bases and J lost 3; bases outside the gene matches: 9. The CDR3 DNA follows: TGTGCCAGCAGTGAGTTACGGGGGACAGGGTACTACGAGCAGTACTTC. Protein product: CASSELRGTGYYEQYF.

The chain links TRBV20-1 to TRBJ2-7; D is ambiguous. Looked up from germline, CDR1 is DFQATT and CDR2 is SNEGSKA (reference sequence). The CDR3 is made up of 16 amino acids. V lost 3 bases to trimming and J lost 2 bases, with 20 bases between them. The CDR3 loop reads CSASIVASALAYEQYF. The CDR3 region has the DNA TGCAGTGCTAGTATAGTTGCGTCAGCACTTGCCTACGAGCAGTACTTC.

The chain is built from TRBV6-5 and TRBJ1-2, with 8 bases fitting TRBD1. Looked up from germline, CDR1 is MNHEY and CDR2 is SVGAGI. The ends lost 2 bases at V and 7 bases at J; junction bases unmatched: 6. The CDR3 sequence is 14 residues long. In nucleotides, the CDR3 is TGTGCCAGCAGTTACACGGACAGGGAGGGTGGCTACACCTTC. Translated, it gives CASSYTDREGGYTF.

The chain recombines TRBV27 with TRBJ2-1; 10 nucleotides agree with TRBD2. The germline gives CDR1 MNHEY, CDR2 SMNVEV (reference sequence). There are 18 residues in the CDR3. J lost 6 bases, V lost 2 bases, and 13 bases had no gene match. This CDR3 reads CASSLQLSGGASRNEQFF. The CDR3 region has the DNA TGTGCCAGCAGTTTACAACTAAGCGGGGGGGCCTCTCGCAATGAGCAGTTCTTC.

The chain uses TRBV2 and TRBJ2-1, with 7 nucleotides matching TRBD1. Germline V CDR1 and CDR2: SNHLY, FYNNEI. This CDR3 comprises 16 residues. V was pared by 2 bases and J by 1 base, with 5 bases of the junction left unmatched. The chain's CDR3 is CASSEPDRVSYNEQFF. The CDR3 DNA is TGTGCCAGCAGTGAACCTGACAGGGTGTCCTACAATGAGCAGTTCTTC.

J is TRBJ2-7 and V is TRBV5-1; 7 nucleotides align to TRBD2. The CDR3 has 16 amino acids. The germline V gene has CDR1 SGHRS and CDR2 YFSETQ. V trimming: 4 bases; J trimming: 1 base; junction bases outside the gene matches: 11. The CDR3 nucleotides read TGCGCCAGCAGCCCGAGGGAGGTAGCGGGTTCCTACGAGCAGTACTTC. It specifies CASSPREVAGSYEQYF.

The chain combines TRBV19 with TRBJ2-5, with D perhaps TRBD2 (6 bases). Germline V gene data show CDR1 as LNHDA and CDR2 as SQIVND (reference sequence). The CDR3 is made up of 15 amino acids. V lost 1 base to trimming and J lost 4 bases, with 13 bases between them. This CDR3 reads CASSIGGRPGETQYF. The CDR3 DNA sequence: TGTGCCAGTAGTATAGGTGGGAGGCCGGGAGAGACCCAGTACTTC.

The chain joins TRBV6-5 to TRBJ2-2; 7 bases agree with TRBD2. V shed 6 bases, J shed 4 bases, and the junction held 8 bases outside the gene matches. The CDR3 runs 15 residues. Germline-derived CDR1 and CDR2 are MNHEY and SVGAGI. In DNA, the CDR3 is TGTGCCAGCAGCTCCTTTAGCGGGTCCACCGGGGAGCTGTTTTTT. Residues: CASSSFSGSTGELFF.

V gene TRBV3-1 (or the pseudogene TRBV3-2) combines with J gene TRBJ2-1; 7 bases are a match to TRBD2. This CDR3 is built from 16 residues. Germline V lookup: CDR1 LGHDT, CDR2 YNNKEL (reference sequence). V shed 0 bases, J shed 5 bases, and the junction held 7 bases outside the gene matches. Written as DNA, the CDR3 is TGTGCCAGCAGCCAAGATATGGCTAGCGGCCACAATGAGCAGTTCTTC. Its translation: CASSQDMASGHNEQFF.